The 19 T cell receptor beta chains in this list originate from one sample, sequenced in a study of identical twins. Using its own MiXCR run on the 5' RACE reads, TCRdb lists one record per CDR3 protein. The profile covers approximately 670,000 distinct CDR3 sequences, with over 5% appearing a single time and roughly 1.6% taken by the ten largest. The sample taken for sequencing was naive T cells sorted from blood. The receptors stem from a young man in good health.

J is TRBJ2-7 and V is TRBV28; D not resolved. CDR1 is MDHEN and CDR2 is SYDVKM in the germline V gene. The CDR3 runs to 10 residues. Trimming stripped 10 bases from V and 3 bases from J, with 7 bases between. CDR3 nucleotides: TGTGCCACCAGCTTCTACGAGCAGTACTTC. Its translation: CATSFYEQYF.

This clonotype occurred many times. J is TRBJ2-1 and V is TRBV9; D possibly corresponds to TRBD1 (6 bases). Germline values: CDR1 SGDLS, CDR2 YYNGEE. The CDR3 runs 15 residues. Trimming took 2 bases from V and 2 from J, leaving 11 bases between them. Here the CDR3 DNA reads TGTGCCAGCAGCGTCACAGGGATGCCCTACAATGAGCAGTTCTTC. This gives the protein CASSVTGMPYNEQFF.

This clonotype was recorded at least ten times. This sequence joins TRBV5-1 and TRBJ1-1, with a tentative D call TRBD1 (6 bases). V was trimmed by 4 bases and J by 1 base, leaving 8 bases between them. CDR3 size: 13 residues. Germline V lookup: CDR1 SGHRS, CDR2 YFSETQ. This CDR3 is CASSGGQNTEAFF. The DNA of the CDR3 is TGCGCCAGCAGCGGGGGACAGAACACTGAAGCTTTCTTT.

This clonotype was observed at least ten times. The J gene is TRBJ2-7, the V gene TRBV20-1; 10 positions agree with TRBD2. The CDR3 sequence is 15 residues long. The junction had 2 bases not matched to a gene; V was cut back by 0 bases and J by 0 bases. The germline CDR1 and CDR2 sequences are DFQATT and SNEGSKA (reference sequence). The CDR3 coding sequence is TGCAGTGCTAGAGATTCTAGCGGGAGCTCCTACGAGCAGTACTTC. The encoded protein is CSARDSSGSSYEQYF.

Comments on this clonotype: At one boundary the junction diverges from the germline segment, which might be a read error. The J gene is TRBJ2-1, the V gene TRBV5-1, with D perhaps TRBD2 (5 bases). The germline CDR1 and CDR2 sequences are SGHRS and YFSETQ. This CDR3 has 16 residues. CDR3: CASSPAEGNSHNEQFF. In DNA, the CDR3 is TGCGCCAGCAGCCCGGCCGAGGGCAACTCCCACAATGAGCAGTTCTTC.

V is TRBV25-1 and J is TRBJ1-6; no clear D gene. V gave up 5 bases and J gave up 17 bases, with 10 bases separating them. CDR3 length: 10 residues. Germline values: CDR1 MGHDK, CDR2 SYGVNS. The CDR3 spells CASSPGSVHF. CDR3 DNA sequence: TGTGCCAGCAGTCCCGGGTCCGTCCACTTT.

This chain joins TRBV29-1 and TRBJ1-1; a possible D gene is TRBD1 (5 bases). In germline, CDR1 is SQVTM, CDR2 ANQGSEA. V lost 7 bases to trimming and J lost 7 bases, with 16 bases between them. The CDR3 spans 12 residues. In nucleotides, the CDR3 is TGCAGCGCCGGGGAGTGGGGGGGTGAAGCTTTCTTT. Protein sequence: CSAGEWGGEAFF.

Many counts were recorded for this clonotype. The chain is built from TRBV12-3 or TRBV12-4 and TRBJ2-3; perhaps TRBD2 as D (5 bases). This CDR3 region has 15 residues. V was cut by 6 bases and J by 9 bases, with 22 bases left in between. The CDR3 sequence is CASSPEGGSKETQYF. The DNA of the CDR3 is TGTGCCAGCAGCCCCGAGGGTGGGAGTAAGGAAACGCAGTATTTT.

The chain joins TRBV4-3 to TRBJ1-5; D is uncertain. CDR3 length equals 14 residues. Germline V gives CDR1 LGHNA, CDR2 YSLEER. V was shortened by 0 bases and J by 11 bases, with 14 bases between the two germline ends. Here the CDR3 reads CASSQERGGIAQHF. CDR3 sequence (DNA): TGCGCCAGCAGCCAAGAACGGGGTGGGATCGCCCAGCATTTT.

A remark on this clonotype: This may be a read error, as it is one base from a much larger clone. The missing conserved phenylalanine or tryptophan at the end of this CDR3 makes a read error likely. The chain links TRBV12-5 to TRBJ2-3; a possible D gene is TRBD1 (6 bases). This CDR3 comprises 16 residues. In germline, CDR1 is LGHNT, CDR2 FRNRAP. The ends were cut back, 0 bases at V and 2 bases at J, with 12 bases in the middle. The CDR3 region has the DNA TGTGCTAGTGGTTTGGTACGGGACACCCTCACAGATACGCAGTATTAT. This codes for CASGLVRDTLTDTQYY.

This clonotype occurred a few times. V and J are TRBV25-1 and TRBJ2-7; a possible D gene is TRBD1 (6 bases). V shed 3 bases and J shed 2 bases, with 11 bases lying between them. Germline-derived CDR1 and CDR2 are MGHDK and SYGVNS. CDR3 size: 14 residues. The DNA for the CDR3 is TGTGCCAGCAGTGATGCCAACAGGGCCTACGAGCAGTACTTC. The encoded protein is CASSDANRAYEQYF.

There are a few counts of this clonotype. This rearrangement joins TRBV24-1 to TRBJ2-3, with 14 bases aligning to TRBD2. The CDR3 covers 18 residues. The V gene's germline CDR1 is KGHDR and CDR2 SFDVKD. The V and J ends lost 3 bases and 3 bases, in that order; junction bases with no gene match: 7. CDR3 nucleotide sequence: TGTGCCACCAGTGATGCGGGACTAGCGGGAGTTGTGACAGATACGCAGTATTTT. It translates to CATSDAGLAGVVTDTQYF.

This clonotype was seen at least ten times. This chain uses TRBV4-1 with TRBJ1-2, with TRBD1 identical over 8 bases. Germline CDR1 is MGHRA and CDR2 is YSYEKL. The CDR3 extends over 17 amino acids. V lost 0 bases to trimming and J lost 8 bases; unmatched junction nucleotides: 14. CDR3 amino acids: CASSQDLGTGEGRGYTF. The CDR3 coding sequence is TGCGCCAGCAGCCAAGACTTGGGGACAGGAGAAGGTCGGGGCTACACCTTC.

This chain connects TRBV19 to TRBJ2-4, with TRBD2 identical over 8 bases. The germline V gene encodes CDR1 LNHDA and CDR2 SQIVND (reference sequence). The V segment lost 4 bases and the J segment 0 bases; nucleotides outside the gene matches: 14. The CDR3 covers 19 residues. CDR3: CASSKGQLAGVGAKNIQYF. The DNA for the CDR3 is TGTGCCAGTAGTAAAGGACAGCTAGCGGGTGTAGGAGCCAAAAACATTCAGTACTTC.

The rearrangement joins TRBV6-1 to TRBJ2-3; 9 nucleotides align to TRBD2. The V gene end was trimmed by 5 bases and the J gene end by 4 bases; junction bases not matched to a gene: 10. The germline V gene has CDR1 MNHNS and CDR2 SASEGT. The CDR3 extends over 16 amino acids. CDR3 nucleotide sequence: TGTGCCAGCAGTCCCCGGGTAGCGGGAGCAGCAGATACGCAGTATTTT. It yields the protein CASSPRVAGAADTQYF.

The rearrangement joins TRBV20-1 to TRBJ1-5, with a possible D match to TRBD1 (6 bases). Trimming took 5 bases from V and 6 from J, leaving 20 bases between them. Looked up from germline, CDR1 is DFQATT and CDR2 is SNEGSKA (reference sequence). The CDR3 loop spans 15 amino acids. CDR3 amino acids: CSAERGGAQGQPQHF. CDR3 bases: TGCAGTGCTGAAAGGGGGGGGGCGCAGGGTCAGCCCCAGCATTTT.

This clonotype was seen a handful of times. V usage is TRBV2 and J usage is TRBJ2-6; no clear D gene. This CDR3 is 15 amino acids long. V was pared by 2 bases and J by 2 bases, with 7 bases between. Germline-derived CDR1 and CDR2 are SNHLY and FYNNEI. In DNA form, the CDR3 reads TGTGCCAGCAGTGAACTACTACCTGGGGCCAACGTCCTGACTTTC. Translated, it gives CASSELLPGANVLTF. Complete variable domain (other parts from reference TRBV2 and TRBJ2-6): EPEVTQTPSHQVTQMGQEVILRCVPISNHLYFYWYRQILGQKVEFLVSFYNNEISEKSEIFDDQFSVERPDGSNFTLKIRSTKLEDSAMYFCASSELLPGANVLTFGAGSRLTVL.

The rearrangement uses TRBV3-1 and TRBJ2-2; D might be TRBD1 or TRBD2, each matching 5 bases. The length of the CDR3 is 16 residues. Per germline, CDR1 LGHDT and CDR2 YNNKEL (reference sequence). Trimming took 4 bases from V and 5 from J, leaving 17 bases between them. The CDR3 loop reads CASSPSGVGPTGELFF. CDR3 bases: TGTGCCAGCAGCCCCTCCGGGGTGGGACCTACCGGGGAGCTGTTTTTT. The complete variable domain, with remaining parts taken from reference TRBV3-1 and TRBJ2-2, reads DTAVSQTPKYLVTQMGNDKSIKCEQNLGHDTMYWYKQDSKKFLKIMFSYNNKELIINETVPNRFSPKSPDKAHLNLHINSLELGDSAVYFCASSPSGVGPTGELFFGEGSRLTVL.

A remark on this clonotype: Relative to the germline gene, one junction end is altered; a read error may explain this. The CDR3 loop is CASSLAGQSTRLF. The CDR3 nucleotides read TGTGCCAGCAGCTTAGCGGGCCAGTCAACACGGCTCTTC. The chain links TRBV7-6 to TRBJ2-1; D is ambiguous. The CDR3 has 13 amino acids. From germline, CDR1 is SGHVS and CDR2 FNYEAQ.